This T cell receptor (beta chain) was documented in a study of blood T cells in healthy people across ages. Using a J-beta primer mix together with a sample-barcoded 5' primer, a second PCR was run for roughly 7 to 11 cycles. TCRdb reprocessed the 5' RACE reads via MiXCR and lists one record per CDR3 protein. Of some 920,000 distinct CDR3 sequences listed, about 53% are singletons. The CDR3 consists of 13 residues. From germline, CDR1 is DFQATT and CDR2 SNEGSKA (reference sequence). V dropped 7 bases and J dropped 8; count of bases not matched to a gene: 9. The TCR comes from a woman aged 55-69 years in good health. Sequenced material: blood. V is TRBV20-1 and J is TRBJ2-4; 9 bases line up with TRBD2. This CDR3 is CSGAREGRDIQYF. DNA of the CDR3: TGCAGTGGCGCGCGGGAGGGCCGGGACATTCAGTACTTC.